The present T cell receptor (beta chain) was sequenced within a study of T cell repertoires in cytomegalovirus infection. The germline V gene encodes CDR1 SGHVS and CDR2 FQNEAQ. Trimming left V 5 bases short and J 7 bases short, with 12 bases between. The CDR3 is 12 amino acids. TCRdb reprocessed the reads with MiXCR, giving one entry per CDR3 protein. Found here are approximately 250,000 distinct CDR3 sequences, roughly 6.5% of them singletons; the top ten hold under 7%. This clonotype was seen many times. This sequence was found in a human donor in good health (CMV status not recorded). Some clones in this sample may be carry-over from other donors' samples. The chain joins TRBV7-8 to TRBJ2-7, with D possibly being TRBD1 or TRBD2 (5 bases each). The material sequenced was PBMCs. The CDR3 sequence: CASSRGREEQYF. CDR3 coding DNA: TGTGCCAGCAGCCGCGGCAGGGAGGAGCAGTACTTC.